These T cell receptor beta chains were read from a single sample in a study of Ad26.COV2.S vaccination and SARS-CoV-2 variants. Using immunoSEQ multiplex PCR, the repertoire was profiled, and TCRdb retains in-frame clones only, with some absent. The table shows roughly 510,000 clones, with around 85% occurring only once. The material sequenced was peripheral blood, taken in a trial of Ad26.COV2.S vaccine versus placebo. These receptors were taken from a person aged 18-65 years who received the Ad26.COV2.S COVID-19 vaccine or a placebo. The CDR3 runs from the conserved cysteine through the conserved F or W. D genes are given only for firm matches. For some rows the clone size is stated as once, few or many, or as a class when expanded; others skip it.

v_gene: TRBV28
len: 11
d_gene: -
abundance: -
j_gene: TRBJ1-2
CDR3aa: CASSHRYGYTF
CDR3nt: TGTGCCAGCAGTCACCGATATGGCTACACCTTC

v_gene: TRBV5-1
len: 16
d_gene: TRBD1
abundance: -
j_gene: TRBJ2-6
CDR3aa: CASRGQGASGANVLTF
CDR3nt: TGCGCCAGCAGGGGACAGGGGGCCTCTGGGGCCAACGTCCTGACTTTC

v_gene: TRBV21-1
len: 15
d_gene: -
abundance: -
j_gene: TRBJ1-1
CDR3aa: CASSKIVDRGWKAFF
CDR3nt: TGTGCCAGCAGCAAAATTGTCGACAGGGGCTGGAAAGCTTTCTTT

v_gene: TRBV18
len: 16
d_gene: TRBD1
abundance: -
j_gene: TRBJ1-1
CDR3aa: CASSPGTAGKNTEAFF
CDR3nt: TGTGCCAGCTCACCCGGGACAGCAGGAAAGAACACTGAAGCTTTCTTT

v_gene: TRBV5-1
len: 13
d_gene: TRBD1
abundance: -
j_gene: TRBJ1-4
CDR3aa: CASSLGTGEKLFF
CDR3nt: TGCGCCAGCAGCTTGGGGACAGGGGAAAAACTGTTTTTT

v_gene: TRBV5-8
len: 15
d_gene: TRBD1
abundance: -
j_gene: TRBJ2-2
CDR3aa: CASRKRQGSTGELFF
CDR3nt: TGTGCCAGCAGGAAGAGACAGGGATCGACCGGGGAGCTGTTTTTT

v_gene: TRBV28
len: 16
d_gene: -
abundance: many
j_gene: TRBJ2-7
CDR3aa: CASSLDPKRRSYEQYF
CDR3nt: TGTGCCAGCAGTCTCGACCCAAAAAGACGATCCTACGAGCAGTACTTC

v_gene: TRBV7-9
len: 13
d_gene: TRBD1
abundance: few
j_gene: TRBJ1-2
CDR3aa: CASSRGTDYGYTF
CDR3nt: TGTGCCAGCAGCCGCGGGACAGACTATGGCTACACCTTC

v_gene: TRBV27
len: 15
d_gene: TRBD1
abundance: -
j_gene: TRBJ1-2
CDR3aa: CASSLSLTGLDGYTF
CDR3nt: TGTGCCAGCAGTTTATCCTTGACAGGGTTGGATGGCTACACCTTC

v_gene: TRBV18
len: 16
d_gene: -
abundance: -
j_gene: TRBJ2-5
CDR3aa: CASSPPGGRYQETQYF
CDR3nt: TGTGCCAGCTCACCCCCTGGAGGGAGGTACCAAGAGACCCAGTACTTC

v_gene: TRBV28
len: 13
d_gene: TRBD1
abundance: -
j_gene: TRBJ2-7
CDR3aa: CASTEDRYYEQYF
CDR3nt: TGTGCCAGCACTGAGGACAGGTACTACGAGCAGTACTTC

v_gene: TRBV5-8
len: 16
d_gene: TRBD2
abundance: -
j_gene: TRBJ2-3
CDR3aa: CASSLGLQISTDTQYF
CDR3nt: TGTGCCAGCAGCCTGGGACTACAGATTAGCACAGATACGCAGTATTTT

v_gene: TRBV28
len: 13
d_gene: -
abundance: -
j_gene: TRBJ2-7
CDR3aa: CASRSRQDYEQYF
CDR3nt: TGTGCCAGCAGGTCAAGACAGGACTACGAGCAGTACTTC

v_gene: TRBV5-1
len: 14
d_gene: -
abundance: -
j_gene: TRBJ1-5
CDR3aa: CASSTGTTNQPQHF
CDR3nt: TGCGCCAGCAGCACGGGGACAACTAATCAGCCCCAGCATTTT

v_gene: TRBV7-8
len: 14
d_gene: -
abundance: -
j_gene: TRBJ1-1
CDR3aa: CASSLGRRQLEAFF
CDR3nt: TGTGCCAGCAGCTTAGGTAGACGACAGCTTGAAGCTTTCTTT

v_gene: TRBV7-2
len: 14
d_gene: -
abundance: -
j_gene: TRBJ2-7
CDR3aa: CASSLSLATREQYF
CDR3nt: TGTGCCAGCAGCTTGAGTCTAGCAACGCGCGAGCAGTACTTC

v_gene: TRBV28
len: 14
d_gene: -
abundance: few
j_gene: TRBJ1-2
CDR3aa: CASSLGLDYYGYTF
CDR3nt: TGTGCCAGCAGTTTAGGGCTTGACTACTATGGCTACACCTTC

v_gene: TRBV24-1
len: 15
d_gene: -
abundance: -
j_gene: TRBJ2-1
CDR3aa: CATSDPTNYYNEQFF
CDR3nt: TGTGCCACCAGTGATCCGACCAACTACTACAATGAGCAGTTCTTC

v_gene: TRBV28
len: 18
d_gene: TRBD2
abundance: -
j_gene: TRBJ2-3
CDR3aa: CASSLGGRASGFTDTQYF
CDR3nt: TGTGCCAGCAGTTTAGGGGGGAGGGCTAGCGGGTTTACAGATACGCAGTATTTT

v_gene: TRBV28
len: 15
d_gene: -
abundance: -
j_gene: TRBJ1-3
CDR3aa: CASSSLLGSGNTIYF
CDR3nt: TGTGCCAGCAGTTCTTTGCTCGGCTCTGGAAACACCATATATTTT

v_gene: TRBV20-1
len: 13
d_gene: -
abundance: -
j_gene: TRBJ2-7
CDR3aa: CSASTGVGYEQYF
CDR3nt: TGCAGTGCCAGTACGGGAGTTGGTTACGAGCAGTACTTC

v_gene: TRBV6-2/TRBV6-3
len: 11
d_gene: -
abundance: -
j_gene: TRBJ1-6
CDR3aa: CASSYGQGLHF
CDR3nt: TGTGCCAGCAGTTACGGGCAGGGCCTCCACTTT

v_gene: TRBV6-1
len: 14
d_gene: TRBD1
abundance: once
j_gene: TRBJ1-1
CDR3aa: CASSDQQGDTEAFF
CDR3nt: TGTGCCAGCAGTGACCAACAGGGGGACACTGAAGCTTTCTTT